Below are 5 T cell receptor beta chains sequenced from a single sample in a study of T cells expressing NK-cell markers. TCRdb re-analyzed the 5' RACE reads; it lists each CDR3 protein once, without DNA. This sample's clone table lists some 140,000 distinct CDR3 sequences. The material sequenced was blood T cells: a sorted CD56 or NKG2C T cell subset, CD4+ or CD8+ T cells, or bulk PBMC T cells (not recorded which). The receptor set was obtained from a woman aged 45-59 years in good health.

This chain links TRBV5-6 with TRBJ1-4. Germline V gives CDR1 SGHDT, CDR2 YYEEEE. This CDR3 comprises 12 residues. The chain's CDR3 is CASSRGGEKLFF.

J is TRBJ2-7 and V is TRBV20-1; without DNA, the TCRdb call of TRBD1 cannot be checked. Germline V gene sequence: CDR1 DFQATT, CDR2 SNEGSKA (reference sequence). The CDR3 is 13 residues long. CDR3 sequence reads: CSAPGQGNYEQYF.

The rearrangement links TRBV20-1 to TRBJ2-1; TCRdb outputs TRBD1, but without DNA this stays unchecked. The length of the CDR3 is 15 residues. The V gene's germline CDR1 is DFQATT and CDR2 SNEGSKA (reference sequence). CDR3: CSAREPETEVNEQFF.

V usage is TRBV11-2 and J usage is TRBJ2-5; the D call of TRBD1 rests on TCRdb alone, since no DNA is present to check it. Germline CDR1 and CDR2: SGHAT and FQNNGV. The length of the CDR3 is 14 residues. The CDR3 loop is CASSPPGQAETQYF. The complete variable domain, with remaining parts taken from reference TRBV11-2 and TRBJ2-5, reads EAGVAQSPRYKIIEKRQSVAFWCNPISGHATLYWYQQILGQGPKLLIQFQNNGVVDDSQLPKDRFSAERLKGVDSTLKIQPAKLEDSAVYLCASSPPGQAETQYFGPGTRLLVL.

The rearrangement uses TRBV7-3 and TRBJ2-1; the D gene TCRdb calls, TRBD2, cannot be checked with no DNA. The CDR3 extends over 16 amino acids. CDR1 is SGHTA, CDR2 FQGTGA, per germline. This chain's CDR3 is CASSLSASGTYNEQFF.